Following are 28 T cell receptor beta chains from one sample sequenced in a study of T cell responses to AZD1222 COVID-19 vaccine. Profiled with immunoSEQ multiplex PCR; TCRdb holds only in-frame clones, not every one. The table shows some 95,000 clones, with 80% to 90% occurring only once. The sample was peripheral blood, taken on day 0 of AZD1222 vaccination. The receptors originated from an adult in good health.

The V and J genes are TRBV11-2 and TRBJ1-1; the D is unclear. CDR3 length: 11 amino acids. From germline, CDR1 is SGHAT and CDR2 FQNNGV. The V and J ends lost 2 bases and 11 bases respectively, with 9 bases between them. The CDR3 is CASSLLGGAFF. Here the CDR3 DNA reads TGTGCCAGCAGCTTACTCGGTGGGGCTTTCTTT.

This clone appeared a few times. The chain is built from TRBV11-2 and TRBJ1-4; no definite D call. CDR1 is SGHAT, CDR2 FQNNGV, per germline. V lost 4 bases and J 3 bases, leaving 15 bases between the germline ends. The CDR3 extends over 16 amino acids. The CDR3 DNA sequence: TGTGCCAGCAGCTCAATGCCCCGGGAGCCTAATGAAAAACTGTTTTTT. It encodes CASSSMPREPNEKLFF.

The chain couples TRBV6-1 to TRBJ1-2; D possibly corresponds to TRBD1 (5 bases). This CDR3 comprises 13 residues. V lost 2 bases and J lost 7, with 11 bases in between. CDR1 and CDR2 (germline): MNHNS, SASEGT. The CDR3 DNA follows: TGTGCCAGCAGTGAACGACGTGACAGTGGCTACACCTTC. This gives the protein CASSERRDSGYTF.

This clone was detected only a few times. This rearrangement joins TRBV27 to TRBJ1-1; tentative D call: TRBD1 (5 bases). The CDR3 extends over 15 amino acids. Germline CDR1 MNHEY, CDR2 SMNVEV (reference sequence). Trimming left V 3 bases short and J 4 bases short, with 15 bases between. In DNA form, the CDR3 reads TGTGCCAGCAGTTTCGGGAGTCCAGGGAGCACTGAAGCTTTCTTT. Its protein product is CASSFGSPGSTEAFF.

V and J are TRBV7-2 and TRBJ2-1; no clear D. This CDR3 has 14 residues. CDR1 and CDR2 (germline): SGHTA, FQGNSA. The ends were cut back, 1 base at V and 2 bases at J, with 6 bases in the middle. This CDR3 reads CASSLGSAYNEQFF. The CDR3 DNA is TGTGCCAGCAGCTTAGGGAGTGCCTACAATGAGCAGTTCTTC.

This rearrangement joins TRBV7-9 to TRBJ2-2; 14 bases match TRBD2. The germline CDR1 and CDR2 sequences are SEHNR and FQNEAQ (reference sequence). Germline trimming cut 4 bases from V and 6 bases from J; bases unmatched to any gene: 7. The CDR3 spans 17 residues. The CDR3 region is CASSSRVGLAGAGELFF. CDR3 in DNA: TGTGCCAGCAGCTCACGCGTGGGACTAGCGGGAGCCGGGGAGCTGTTTTTT.

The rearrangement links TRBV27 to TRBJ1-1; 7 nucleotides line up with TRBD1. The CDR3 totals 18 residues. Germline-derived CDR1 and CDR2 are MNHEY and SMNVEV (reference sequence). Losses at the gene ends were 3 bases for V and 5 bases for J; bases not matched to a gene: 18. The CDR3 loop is CASSFNRDADRVGTEAFF. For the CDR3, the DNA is TGTGCCAGCAGTTTCAATAGGGACGCCGACAGGGTGGGGACTGAAGCTTTCTTT.

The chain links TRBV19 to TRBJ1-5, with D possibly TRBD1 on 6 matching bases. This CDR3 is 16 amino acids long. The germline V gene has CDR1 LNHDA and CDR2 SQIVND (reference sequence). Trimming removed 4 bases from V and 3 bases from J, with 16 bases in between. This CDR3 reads CASSTYREGPNQPQHF. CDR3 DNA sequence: TGTGCCAGTAGTACCTACAGGGAAGGGCCCAATCAGCCCCAGCATTTT.

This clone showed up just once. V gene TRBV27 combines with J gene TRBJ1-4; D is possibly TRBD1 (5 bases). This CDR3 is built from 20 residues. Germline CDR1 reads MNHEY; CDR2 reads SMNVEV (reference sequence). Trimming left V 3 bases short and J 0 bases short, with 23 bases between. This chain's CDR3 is CASSLELTDSERTTNEKLFF. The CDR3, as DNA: TGTGCCAGCAGTTTGGAATTAACTGACAGCGAAAGAACAACTAATGAAAAACTGTTTTTT.

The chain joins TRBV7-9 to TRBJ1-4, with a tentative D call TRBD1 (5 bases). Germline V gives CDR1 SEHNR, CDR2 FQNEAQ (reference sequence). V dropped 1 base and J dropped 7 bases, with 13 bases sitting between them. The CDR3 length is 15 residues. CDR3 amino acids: CASSLVRGGVEKLFF. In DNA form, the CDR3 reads TGTGCCAGCAGCTTAGTCCGGGGAGGGGTTGAAAAACTGTTTTTT.

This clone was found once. The CDR3 here is CAWSPIGDRRNSPLHF. In nucleotides, the CDR3 is TGTGCCTGGAGTCCCATAGGGGACAGGAGGAATTCACCCCTCCACTTT. The V call is TRBV30, the J call TRBJ1-6; 8 nucleotides line up with TRBD1. Germline V gene data show CDR1 as GTSNPN and CDR2 as SVGIG (reference sequence). This CDR3 region has 16 residues. V was clipped by 2 bases and J by 7 bases; unmatched bases: 10.

The CDR3 spells CASRDRNSGANVLTF. The CDR3 coding sequence is TGTGCCAGCAGGGACAGAAACTCTGGGGCCAACGTCCTGACTTTC. The rearrangement links TRBV2 to TRBJ2-6; TRBD1 might be the D (6 bases). CDR3 length equals 15 residues. Germline-derived CDR1 and CDR2 are SNHLY and FYNNEI. V lost 6 bases and J lost 0, with 9 bases in between.

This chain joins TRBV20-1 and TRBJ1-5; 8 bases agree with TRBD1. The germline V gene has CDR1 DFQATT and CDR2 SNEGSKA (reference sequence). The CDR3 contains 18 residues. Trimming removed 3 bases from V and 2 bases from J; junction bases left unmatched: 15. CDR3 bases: TGCAGTGCTAGTTACAAACTCGGGACAGGCAGGGGCAATCAGCCCCAGCATTTT. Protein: CSASYKLGTGRGNQPQHF.

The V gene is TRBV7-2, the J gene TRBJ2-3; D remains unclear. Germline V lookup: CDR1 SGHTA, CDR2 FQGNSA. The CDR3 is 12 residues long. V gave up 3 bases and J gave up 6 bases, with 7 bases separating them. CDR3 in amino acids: CASSFSRDTQYF. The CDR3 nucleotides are TGTGCCAGCAGCTTTAGTCGTGATACGCAGTATTTT.

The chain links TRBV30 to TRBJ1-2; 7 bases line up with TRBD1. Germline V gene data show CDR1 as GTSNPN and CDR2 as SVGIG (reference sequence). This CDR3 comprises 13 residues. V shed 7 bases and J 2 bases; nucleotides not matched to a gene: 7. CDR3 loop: CAFAGGRNYGYTF. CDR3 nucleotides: TGTGCCTTCGCAGGGGGAAGGAACTATGGCTACACCTTC.

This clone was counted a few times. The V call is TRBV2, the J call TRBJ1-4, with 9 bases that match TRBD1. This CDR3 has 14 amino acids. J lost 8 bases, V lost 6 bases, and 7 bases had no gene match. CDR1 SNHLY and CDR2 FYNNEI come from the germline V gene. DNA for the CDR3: TGTGCCAGCAGGGCGGACAGGGGATACGAAAAACTGTTTTTT. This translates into CASRADRGYEKLFF.

Written as DNA, the CDR3 is TGTGCCAGCAGCCTAGGGGACAGCCAGAATGAAAAACTGTTTTTT. Translating it yields CASSLGDSQNEKLFF. The rearrangement uses TRBV7-9 and TRBJ1-4; 7 bases fit TRBD1. V was clipped by 5 bases and J by 5 bases; unmatched bases: 8. This CDR3 spans 15 amino acids. CDR1 is SEHNR and CDR2 is FQNEAQ in the germline V gene (reference sequence).

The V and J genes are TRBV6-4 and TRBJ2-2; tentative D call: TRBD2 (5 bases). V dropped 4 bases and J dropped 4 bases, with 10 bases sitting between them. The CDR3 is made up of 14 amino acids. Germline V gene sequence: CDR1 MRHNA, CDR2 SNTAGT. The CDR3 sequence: CASSVGLSTGELFF. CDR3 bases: TGTGCCAGCAGTGTTGGACTGTCCACCGGGGAGCTGTTTTTT.

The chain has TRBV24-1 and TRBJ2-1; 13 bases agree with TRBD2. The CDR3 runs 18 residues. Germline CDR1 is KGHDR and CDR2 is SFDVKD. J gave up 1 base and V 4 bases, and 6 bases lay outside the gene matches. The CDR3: CATSDGGLAGLSYNEQFF. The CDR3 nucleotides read TGTGCCACCAGTGACGGGGGACTAGCGGGATTGTCCTACAATGAGCAGTTCTTC.

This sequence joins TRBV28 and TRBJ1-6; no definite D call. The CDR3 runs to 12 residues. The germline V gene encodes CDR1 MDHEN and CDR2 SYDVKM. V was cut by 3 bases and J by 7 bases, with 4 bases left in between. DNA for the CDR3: TGTGCCAGCAGTTTTCTGAATTCACCCCTCCACTTT. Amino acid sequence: CASSFLNSPLHF.

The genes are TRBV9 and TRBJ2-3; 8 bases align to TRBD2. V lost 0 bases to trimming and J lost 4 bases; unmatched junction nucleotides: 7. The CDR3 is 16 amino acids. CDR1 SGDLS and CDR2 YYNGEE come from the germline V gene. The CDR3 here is CASSVVGAGVADTQYF. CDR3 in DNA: TGTGCCAGCAGCGTAGTAGGAGCGGGAGTGGCAGATACGCAGTATTTT.

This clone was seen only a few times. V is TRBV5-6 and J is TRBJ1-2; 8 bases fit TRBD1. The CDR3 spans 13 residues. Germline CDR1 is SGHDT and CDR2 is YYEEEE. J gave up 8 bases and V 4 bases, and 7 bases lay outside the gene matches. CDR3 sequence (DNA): TGTGCCAGCAGCCGCCGACAGGGGCGAGGCTACACCTTC. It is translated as CASSRRQGRGYTF.

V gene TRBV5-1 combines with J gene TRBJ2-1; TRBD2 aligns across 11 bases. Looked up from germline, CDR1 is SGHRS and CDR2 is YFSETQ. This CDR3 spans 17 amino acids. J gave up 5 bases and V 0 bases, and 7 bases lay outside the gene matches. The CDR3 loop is CASSLELAGGPDNEQFF. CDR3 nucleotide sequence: TGCGCCAGCAGCTTGGAATTAGCGGGAGGGCCCGACAATGAGCAGTTCTTC.

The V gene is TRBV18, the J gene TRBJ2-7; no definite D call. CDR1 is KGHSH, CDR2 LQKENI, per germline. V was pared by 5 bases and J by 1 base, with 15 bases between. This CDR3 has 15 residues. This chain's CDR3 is CASSELPVQSYEQYF. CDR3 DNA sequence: TGTGCCAGCTCAGAACTTCCGGTCCAATCCTACGAGCAGTACTTC.

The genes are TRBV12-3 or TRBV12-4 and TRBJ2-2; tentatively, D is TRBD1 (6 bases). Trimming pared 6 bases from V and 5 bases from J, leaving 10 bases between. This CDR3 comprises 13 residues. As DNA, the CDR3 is TGTGCCAGCAGGCAGGGGTTAACCGGGGAGCTGTTTTTT. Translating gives CASRQGLTGELFF.

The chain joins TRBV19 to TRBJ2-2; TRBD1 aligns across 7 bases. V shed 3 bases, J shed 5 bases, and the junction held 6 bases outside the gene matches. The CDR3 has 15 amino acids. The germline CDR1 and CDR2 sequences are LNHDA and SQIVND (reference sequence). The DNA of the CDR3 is TGTGCCAGTAGTATCACAGGGGCTGGAACCGGGGAGCTGTTTTTT. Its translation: CASSITGAGTGELFF.

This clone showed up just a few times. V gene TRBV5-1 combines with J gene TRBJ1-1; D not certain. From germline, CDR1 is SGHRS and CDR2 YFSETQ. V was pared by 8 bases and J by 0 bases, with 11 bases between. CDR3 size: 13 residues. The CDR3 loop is CASKTEMNTEAFF. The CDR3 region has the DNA TGCGCCAGTAAGACGGAGATGAACACTGAAGCTTTCTTT.

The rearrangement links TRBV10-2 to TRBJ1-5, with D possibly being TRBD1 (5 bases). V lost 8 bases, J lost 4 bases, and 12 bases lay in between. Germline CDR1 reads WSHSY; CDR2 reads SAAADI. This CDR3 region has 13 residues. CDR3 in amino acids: CASGLDRNQPQHF. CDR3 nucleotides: TGCGCCAGCGGGTTAGACAGAAATCAGCCCCAGCATTTT.